This is a list of T cell receptor beta chains from one sample in a study of T cells in Graves' hyperthyroidism and ophthalmopathy. TCRdb recomputed calls from the multiplex PCR reads with MiXCR, one row per CDR3 protein. The repertoire includes 500,000 to 750,000 distinct CDR3 sequences, 11% to 15% of them detected once, and less than 9% sits in the top ten. Input material: blood. The receptors derive from a woman younger than 35 with Graves' ophthalmopathy. Both conserved end residues are part of each CDR3. Each record gives: D gene, J gene, clone size, V gene, CDR3 DNA, CDR3 protein. D genes are given only for firm matches. Where a row states a size, it is once, few, many or the class of an expanded clone; other rows omit it.

>-|TRBJ1-2|many|TRBV7-3
TGTGCCAGCAGTCAAACAGGGCTCGACGGCTACACCTTC
CASSQTGLDGYTF
>TRBD1|TRBJ1-5|many|TRBV2
TGTGCCAGCAGTACCACCGGACAGGGGGCAATTCAGCCCCAGCATTTT
CASSTTGQGAIQPQHF
>-|TRBJ2-6|few|TRBV6-6
TGTGCCAGCAGTTACTCTGAGGGCGGGGCCAACGTCCTGACTTTC
CASSYSEGGANVLTF
>TRBD1|TRBJ1-5|-|TRBV29-1
TGCAGCGGCGGACAGGGCAACAATCAGCCCCAGCATTTT
CSGGQGNNQPQHF
>-|TRBJ1-5|many|TRBV28
TGTGCCAGCAGTTTAAGGGGATACAGGGCGGGCAATCAGCCCCAGCATTTT
CASSLRGYRAGNQPQHF
>-|TRBJ2-7|many|TRBV20-1
TGCAGTGCTCAAAAAGGACAGTACTACGAGCAGTACTTC
CSAQKGQYYEQYF
>-|TRBJ2-1|many|TRBV7-6
TGTGCCAGCAGCAACCTGGGGAATGAGCAGTTCTTC
CASSNLGNEQFF
>TRBD1|TRBJ2-3|many|TRBV7-2
TGTGCCAGCAGCTCGATGACAGGGGGCACAGATACGCAGTATTTT
CASSSMTGGTDTQYF
>TRBD2|TRBJ2-4|once|TRBV27
TGTGCCAGCAGTTACTTGGACACTCGGACTAGCGGGAGCGGATCTTTAGCCAAAAACATTCAGTACTTC
CASSYLDTRTSGSGSLAKNIQYF
>-|TRBJ1-5|-|TRBV18
TGTGCCAGCTCACCCTCCCAGACAGGAGGCCAGCCCCAGCATTTT
CASSPSQTGGQPQHF
>-|TRBJ2-3|many|TRBV12-3/TRBV12-4
TGTGCCAGCAGGCCCGGGTCTAGCACAGATACGCAGTATTTT
CASRPGSSTDTQYF
>-|TRBJ2-7|many|TRBV24-1
TGTGCCACCAGTGACTACGACCTAGGGGCCGAGCAGTACTTC
CATSDYDLGAEQYF
>TRBD2|TRBJ2-7|-|TRBV28
TGTGCCAGCAGTGAAGGACTAGCATACAGCGAGCAGTACTTC
CASSEGLAYSEQYF
>-|TRBJ2-2|many|TRBV5-1
TGCGCCAGCAGCTTGGGGCGTAAGACCGGGGAGCTGTTTTTT
CASSLGRKTGELFF
>TRBD1|TRBJ2-5|many|TRBV6-5
TGTGCCAGCAGTTACCGGCCAAACAGGGGGCAAGAGACCCAGTACTTC
CASSYRPNRGQETQYF
>TRBD2|TRBJ2-3|-|TRBV7-9
TGTGCCAGCAGGCCGCGGGAGAACACAGATACGCAGTATTTT
CASRPRENTDTQYF
>TRBD2|TRBJ2-1|few|TRBV18
TGTGCCAGCTCCTACAGACTAGCGGAATTCTACAATGAGCAGTTCTTC
CASSYRLAEFYNEQFF
>-|TRBJ1-1|many|TRBV3-1
TGTGCCAGCAGCCTCGGCTCAAGGAACACTGAAGCTTTCTTT
CASSLGSRNTEAFF
>TRBD2|TRBJ2-7|many|TRBV11-2
TGTGCCAGCAGCTTAACCCCCCGGGGGGACGCCTACGAGCAGTACTTC
CASSLTPRGDAYEQYF
>-|TRBJ2-1|few|TRBV19
TGTGCCAGTAGTATAGAGGAGGGCAGGACTGAGCAGTTCTTC
CASSIEEGRTEQFF
>TRBD2|TRBJ2-1|once|TRBV5-1
TGCGCCAGCAGCTTGCAACGCGGGAGTGAGTCAATTTACAATGAGCAGTTCTTC
CASSLQRGSESIYNEQFF
>TRBD1|TRBJ2-3|few|TRBV19
TGTGCCAGTAGTACTCCGGGACAGGGGAAAGATACGCAGTATTTT
CASSTPGQGKDTQYF
>-|TRBJ1-5|many|TRBV6-1
TGTGCCAGCAGTTGGGACCTTGCAGGTCAGCCCCAGCATTTT
CASSWDLAGQPQHF
>TRBD1|TRBJ1-5|-|TRBV27
TGTGCCAGCAGTTGGGGACAGGGGAGAACGGATAGCAATCAGCCCCAGCATTTT
CASSWGQGRTDSNQPQHF
>TRBD2|TRBJ2-7|many|TRBV12-3/TRBV12-4
TGTGCCAGCAGCTCACCTAGCGGGAGAAGCTACGAGCAGTACTTC
CASSSPSGRSYEQYF
>-|TRBJ1-1|many|TRBV7-9
TGTGCCAGCAGCTTGCCGGGGGCGCAGGACACTGAAGCTTTCTTT
CASSLPGAQDTEAFF
>TRBD2|TRBJ2-3|many|TRBV28
TGTGCCAGCAGTTTTTCACTAGCGCCCTTCACAGATACGCAGTATTTT
CASSFSLAPFTDTQYF
>TRBD1|TRBJ1-2|many|TRBV28
TGTGCCAGCAGTTTATCGGGACAGGGAGTTATTACTTATGGCTACACCTTC
CASSLSGQGVITYGYTF
>-|TRBJ1-3|few|TRBV12-3/TRBV12-4
TGTGCCAGCAGAGGCGGACAGACCTCTGGAAACACCATATATTTT
CASRGGQTSGNTIYF
>TRBD2|TRBJ2-7|-|TRBV4-1
TGCGCCAGCAGCCAAGATCTAGTAGCGGGAGAAAACGAGCAGTACTTC
CASSQDLVAGENEQYF
>TRBD1|TRBJ1-2|few|TRBV6-6
TGTGCCAGCAGTTACTCGGGGACAGCCTGTGGCTACACCTTC
CASSYSGTACGYTF
>TRBD2|TRBJ2-1|-|TRBV5-8
TGTGCCAGCAGCCAAGATTCCGGGACTAGCAATGAGCAGTTCTTC
CASSQDSGTSNEQFF
>TRBD2|TRBJ2-7|many|TRBV10-3
TGTGCCACCAGGGGACTAGCGGGACCCCGGGGGTTCGAGCAGTACTTC
CATRGLAGPRGFEQYF